The clone carrying this T cell receptor beta chain appeared a few times. The antigen remains undetermined. This sample was included in a study of T cell repertoires in cytomegalovirus infection. From the reads, TCRdb called clonotypes with MiXCR, one entry per CDR3 protein. The table records hundreds of thousands of distinct CDR3 sequences, about 31% of them present only once. The V and J ends lost 5 bases and 5 bases respectively, with 21 bases between them. CDR3 size: 16 residues. The germline CDR1 and CDR2 sequences are LNHDA and SQIVND (reference sequence). The TCR sequence derives from a human donor in good health (CMV status not recorded). Some clones in this sample may be carry-over from other donors' samples. The J gene is TRBJ2-5, the V gene TRBV19; D not resolved. The specimen was cultured CD8+ T cells from PBMCs, collected from culture after CMV antigen stimulation. CDR3 nucleotides: TGTGCCAGTAGTCCTCTTAGGATGCCGGATAAGGAGACCCAGTACTTC. It translates to CASSPLRMPDKETQYF.